This TCR beta chain derives from a study of beta chain features in type 1 diabetes. Naive, central memory, regulatory and stem cell-like memory cells within the CD4+ compartment were sorted using CD45RO/CCR7/CD25/CD127/CD95/CD27. V lost 5 bases to trimming and J lost 1 base; unmatched junction nucleotides: 6. In germline, CDR1 is SQVTM, CDR2 ANQGSEA. The CDR3 is made up of 16 amino acids. This clone appeared a few times. Antigen unknown. As every portion of the isolated RNA was reverse transcribed, the sequencing read expressed TCRB transcripts. Average reads for naive, central memory and regulatory T cell samples were several million. This table comes from immunoSEQ multiplex PCR, and its TCRdb copy is limited to in-frame clones, with some not included. The sample lists 680,000 or so clones; over 10% were seen once. Findings and caveats of the study: There was a moderate but significant shortening of TCRB CDR3s in all four CD4+ subsets of Type 1 diabetes patients. Naive, central memory and Treg TCRB repertoires seemed to resemble each other more closely in patients than they did in healthy donors. Individuals with type 1 diabetes displayed fewer insertions and more deletions at VDJ junctions.

The genes are TRBV29-1 and TRBJ2-2; 11 nucleotides align to TRBD2. The receptor was isolated from a man aged 18 to 35 with type 1 diabetes. The specimen was naive CD4+ T cells from blood. Here the CDR3 reads CSVHFGTSGNTGELFF. For the CDR3, the DNA is TGCAGCGTTCACTTCGGGACTAGCGGGAACACCGGGGAGCTGTTTTTT.